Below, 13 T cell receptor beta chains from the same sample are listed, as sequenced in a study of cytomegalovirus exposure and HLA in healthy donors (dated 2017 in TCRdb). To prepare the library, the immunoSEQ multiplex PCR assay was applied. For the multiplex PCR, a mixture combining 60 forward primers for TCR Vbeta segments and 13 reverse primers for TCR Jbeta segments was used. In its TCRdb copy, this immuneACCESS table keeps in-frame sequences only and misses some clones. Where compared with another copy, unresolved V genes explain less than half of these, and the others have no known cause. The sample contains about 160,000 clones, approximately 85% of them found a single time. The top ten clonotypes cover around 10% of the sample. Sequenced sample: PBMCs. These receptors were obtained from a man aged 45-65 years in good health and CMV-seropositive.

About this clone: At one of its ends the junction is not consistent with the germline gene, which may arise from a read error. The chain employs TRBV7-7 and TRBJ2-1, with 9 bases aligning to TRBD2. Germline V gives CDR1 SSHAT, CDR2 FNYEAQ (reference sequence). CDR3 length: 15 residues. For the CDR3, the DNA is TGTGCTAGCAGCTTAGATAGCGGGAGTCAGTATGAGCAGTTCTTC. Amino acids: CASSLDSGSQYEQFF.

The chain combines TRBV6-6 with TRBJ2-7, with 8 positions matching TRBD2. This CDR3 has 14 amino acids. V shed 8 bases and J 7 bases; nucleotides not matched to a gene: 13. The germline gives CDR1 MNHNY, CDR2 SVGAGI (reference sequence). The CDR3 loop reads CASGDGGGRGEQYF. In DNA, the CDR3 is TGTGCCAGCGGGGATGGCGGGGGGCGGGGAGAGCAGTACTTC.

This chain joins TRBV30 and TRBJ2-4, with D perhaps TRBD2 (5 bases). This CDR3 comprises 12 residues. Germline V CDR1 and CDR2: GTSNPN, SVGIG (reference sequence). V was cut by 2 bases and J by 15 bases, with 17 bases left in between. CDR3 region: CAWSFGSEERYF. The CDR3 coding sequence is TGTGCCTGGAGTTTTGGGTCGGAGGAGCGGTACTTC.

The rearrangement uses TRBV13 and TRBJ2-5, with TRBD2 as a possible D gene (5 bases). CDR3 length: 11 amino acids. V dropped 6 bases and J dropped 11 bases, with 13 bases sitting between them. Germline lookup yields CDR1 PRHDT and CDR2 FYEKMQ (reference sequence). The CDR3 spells CASRSNGEQYF. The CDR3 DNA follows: TGTGCCAGCAGATCCAATGGGGAGCAGTACTTC.

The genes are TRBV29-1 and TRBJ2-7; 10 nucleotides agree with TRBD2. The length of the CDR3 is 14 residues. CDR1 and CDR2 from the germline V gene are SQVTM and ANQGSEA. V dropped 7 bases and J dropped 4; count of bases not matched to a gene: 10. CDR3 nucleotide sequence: TGCAGCGCTCTAGCGGGAGCGAACATTTACGAGCAGTACTTC. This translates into CSALAGANIYEQYF.

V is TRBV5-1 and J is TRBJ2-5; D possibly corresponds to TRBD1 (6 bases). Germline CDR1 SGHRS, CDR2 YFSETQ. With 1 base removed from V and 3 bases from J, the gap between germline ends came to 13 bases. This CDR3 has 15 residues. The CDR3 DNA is TGCGCCAGCAGCTTGTCAGCAGGGGTGGAAGAGACCCAGTACTTC. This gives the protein CASSLSAGVEETQYF.

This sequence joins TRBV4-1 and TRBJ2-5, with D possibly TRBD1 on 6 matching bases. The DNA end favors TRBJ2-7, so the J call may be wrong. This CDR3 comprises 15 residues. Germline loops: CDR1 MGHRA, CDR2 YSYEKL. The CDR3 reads CASSQISGQLYEQYF. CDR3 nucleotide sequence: TGCGCCAGCAGCCAAATCTCAGGACAGCTTTACGAGCAGTACTTC.

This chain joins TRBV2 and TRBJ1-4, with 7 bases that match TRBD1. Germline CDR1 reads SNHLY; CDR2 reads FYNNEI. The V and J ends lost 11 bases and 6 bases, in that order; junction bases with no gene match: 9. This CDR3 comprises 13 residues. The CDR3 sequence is CAATDRADEKLFF. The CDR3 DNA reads TGTGCCGCCACTGACAGGGCCGATGAAAAACTGTTTTTT.

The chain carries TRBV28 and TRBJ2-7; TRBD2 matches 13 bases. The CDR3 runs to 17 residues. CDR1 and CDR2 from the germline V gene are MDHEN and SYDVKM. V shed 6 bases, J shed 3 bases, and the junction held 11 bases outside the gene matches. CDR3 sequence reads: CASRALLGTSGNYEQYF. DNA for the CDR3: TGTGCCAGCAGAGCGCTCTTAGGGACTAGCGGGAACTACGAGCAGTACTTC.

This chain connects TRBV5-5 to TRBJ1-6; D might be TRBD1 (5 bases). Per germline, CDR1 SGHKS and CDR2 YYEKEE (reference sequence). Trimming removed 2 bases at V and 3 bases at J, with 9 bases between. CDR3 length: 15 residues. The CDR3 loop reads CASSFTGFYNSPLHF. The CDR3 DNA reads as TGTGCCAGCAGCTTTACAGGATTCTATAATTCACCCCTCCACTTT.

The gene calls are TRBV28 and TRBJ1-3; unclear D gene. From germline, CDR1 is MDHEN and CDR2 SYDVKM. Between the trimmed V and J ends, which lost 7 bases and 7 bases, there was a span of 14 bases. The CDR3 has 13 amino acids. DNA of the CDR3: TGTGCCAGCATTATAGACGGAGGGAACACCATATATTTT. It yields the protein CASIIDGGNTIYF.

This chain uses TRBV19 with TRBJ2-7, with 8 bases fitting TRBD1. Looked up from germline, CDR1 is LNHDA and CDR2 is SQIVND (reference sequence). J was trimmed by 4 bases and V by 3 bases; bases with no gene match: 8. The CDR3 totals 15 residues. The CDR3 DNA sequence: TGTGCCAGTAGTATTTCCGACGGACAGGGTTACGAGCAGTACTTC. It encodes CASSISDGQGYEQYF.

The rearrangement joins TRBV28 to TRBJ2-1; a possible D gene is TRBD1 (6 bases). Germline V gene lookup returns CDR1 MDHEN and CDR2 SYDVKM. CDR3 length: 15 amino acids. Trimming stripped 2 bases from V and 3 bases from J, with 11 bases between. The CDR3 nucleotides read TGTGCCAGCAGTTTAGGGGGCAACAACTACAATGAGCAGTTCTTC. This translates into CASSLGGNNYNEQFF.